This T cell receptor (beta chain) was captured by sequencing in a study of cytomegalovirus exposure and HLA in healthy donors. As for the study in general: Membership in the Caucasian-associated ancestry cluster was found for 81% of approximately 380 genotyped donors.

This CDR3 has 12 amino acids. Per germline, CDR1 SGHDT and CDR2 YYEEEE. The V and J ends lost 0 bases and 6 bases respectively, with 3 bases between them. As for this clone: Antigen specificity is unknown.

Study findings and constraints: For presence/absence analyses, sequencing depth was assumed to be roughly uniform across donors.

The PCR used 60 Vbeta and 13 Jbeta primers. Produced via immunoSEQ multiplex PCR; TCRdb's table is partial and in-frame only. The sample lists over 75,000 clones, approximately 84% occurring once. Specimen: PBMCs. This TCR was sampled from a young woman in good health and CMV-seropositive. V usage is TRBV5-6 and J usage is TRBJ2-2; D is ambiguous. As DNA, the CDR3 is TGTGCCAGCAGCTTGGCTTCCGGGGAGCTGTTTTTT. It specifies CASSLASGELFF.